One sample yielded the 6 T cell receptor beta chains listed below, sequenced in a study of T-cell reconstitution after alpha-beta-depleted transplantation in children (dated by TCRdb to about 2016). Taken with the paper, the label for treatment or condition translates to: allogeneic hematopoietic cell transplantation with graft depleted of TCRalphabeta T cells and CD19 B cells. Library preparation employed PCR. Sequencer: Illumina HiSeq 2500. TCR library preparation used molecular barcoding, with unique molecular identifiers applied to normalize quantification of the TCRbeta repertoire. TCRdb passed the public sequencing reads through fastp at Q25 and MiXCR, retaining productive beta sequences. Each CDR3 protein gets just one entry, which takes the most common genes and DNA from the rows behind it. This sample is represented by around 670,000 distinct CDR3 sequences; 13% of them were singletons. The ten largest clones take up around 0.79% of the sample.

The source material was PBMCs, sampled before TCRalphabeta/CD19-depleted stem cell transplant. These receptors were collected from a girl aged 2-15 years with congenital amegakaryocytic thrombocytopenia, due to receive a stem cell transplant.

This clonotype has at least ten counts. The CDR3 region has the DNA TGCGCCAGCAGCAGAGCGACAGGGAGAGATTCACCCCTCCACTTT. This translates into CASSRATGRDSPLHF. The chain is built from TRBV5-1 and TRBJ1-6; 7 nucleotides match TRBD1. There are 15 residues in the CDR3. Per the germline V gene, CDR1 is SGHRS and CDR2 is YFSETQ. V gave up 4 bases and J gave up 8 bases; unmatched junction bases: 9.

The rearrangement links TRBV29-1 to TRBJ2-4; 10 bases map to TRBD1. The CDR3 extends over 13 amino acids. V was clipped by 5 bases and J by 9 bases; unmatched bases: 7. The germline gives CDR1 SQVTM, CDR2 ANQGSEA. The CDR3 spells CSVRQGAKSIQYF. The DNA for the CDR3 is TGCAGCGTTAGACAGGGGGCTAAGAGCATTCAGTACTTC.

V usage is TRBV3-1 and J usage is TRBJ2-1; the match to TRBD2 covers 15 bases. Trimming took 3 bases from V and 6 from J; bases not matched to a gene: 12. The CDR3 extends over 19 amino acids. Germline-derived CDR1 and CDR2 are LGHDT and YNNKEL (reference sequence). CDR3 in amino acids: CASSQVGLAGGKRSNEQFF. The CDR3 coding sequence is TGTGCCAGCAGCCAGGTAGGACTAGCGGGAGGGAAAAGGAGCAATGAGCAGTTCTTC.

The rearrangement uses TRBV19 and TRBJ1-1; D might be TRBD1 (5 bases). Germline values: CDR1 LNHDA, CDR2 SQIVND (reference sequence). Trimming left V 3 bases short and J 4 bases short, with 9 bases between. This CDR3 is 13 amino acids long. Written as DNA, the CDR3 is TGTGCCAGTAGTATTTGGGGGGGCACTGAAGCTTTCTTT. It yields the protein CASSIWGGTEAFF.

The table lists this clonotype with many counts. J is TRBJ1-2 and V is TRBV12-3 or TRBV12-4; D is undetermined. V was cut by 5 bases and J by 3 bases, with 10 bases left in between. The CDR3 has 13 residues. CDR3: CASSESGDYGYTF. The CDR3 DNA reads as TGTGCCAGCAGTGAATCCGGGGACTATGGCTACACCTTC.

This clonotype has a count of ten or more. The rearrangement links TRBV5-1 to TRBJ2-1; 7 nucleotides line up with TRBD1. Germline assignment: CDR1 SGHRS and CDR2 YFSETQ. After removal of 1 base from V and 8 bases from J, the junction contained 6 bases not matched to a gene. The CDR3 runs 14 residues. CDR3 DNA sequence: TGCGCCAGCAGCTTGAATAGGGGGCGAGATGAGCAGTTCTTC. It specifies CASSLNRGRDEQFF.